This entry concerns a single T cell receptor beta chain. The clone's antigen remains unknown. Per-nucleotide qualities are absent, and no much larger clonotype sits a single base away. Donors were healthy HIV-negative adults with no recently reported acute infections or vaccinations. Every donor was a Caucasian adult living in Nashville, Tennessee, USA. CD4+ T cells were enriched by magnetic negative selection; naive cells were then positively selected on CD45RA, and the negative fraction formed the memory subset. After blood collection by leukapheresis, PBMCs were isolated using Ficoll-Histopaque density gradient centrifugation and then cryopreserved in the vapor phase of liquid nitrogen. Purity and quantity of every magnetically sorted T cell population were checked by analytical flow cytometry. Genomic DNA was isolated from each sorted fraction and quantified by UV absorbance on a Nanodrop 2000c.

Using the deep immunoSEQ assay, TCR CDR3 regions were amplified from genomic DNA by multiplex PCR. Genomic DNA extracted from each cell subset was distributed evenly over all wells of several immunoSEQ 96-well plates, and each plate served as one replicate. For sorted subsets, roughly 200 ng of genomic DNA, equivalent to 30,000 or so T cell genomes, went into each replicate PCR. Purified libraries were measured with a Qubit 3.0 fluorometer, size-checked on a Bioanalyzer 2100, and measured again with the KAPA Library Quantification kit. Every immunoSEQ 96-well plate was sequenced on a dedicated single-read 150-cycle Illumina NextSeq 550 flow cell. For the original study's pipeline: Because the immunoSEQ output included only junctional sequences and no quality scores, the filtering could not be the same as the filtering used for full-length reads. To assign V/J genes and CDR3, sequences were annotated against IMGT germline references using PyIR, a Python wrapper for IgBLAST v1.9. Reads were removed for weak V/J assignments (E-value above 1e-6), missing CDR3, stop codons, out-of-frame junctions, or ambiguous translated residues. V3J clonotypes were defined as sequences sharing the same inferred V gene, J gene, and CDR3 amino acid sequence. The percentage overlap between two repertoires was calculated by dividing the number of shared unique clonotypes by the size of the smaller repertoire. Richness of each repertoire was evaluated using RTK rarefaction, the Chao1 estimator, and Recon v2.1 estimates of unobserved clonotypes. Generation probabilities were computed with OLGA for all TCRbeta clonotypes obtained by the gDNA method from four donors. What TCRdb holds here is the immuneACCESS table cut down to in-frame rearrangements. Part of the clones is not present; checked against another copy, under half of the missing clones reflect an unresolved V gene, and the others are unexplained. V and J calls and clone size are those listed in that table; D and trimming were worked out from the DNA. The sample contains about 2 million clones, 95% of them found a single time. The leading ten clones occupy approximately 0.13% of the sample.

CDR1 MNHEY and CDR2 SMNVEV were looked up in the germline V gene (reference sequence). The CDR3 runs 15 residues from the cysteine to the phenylalanine. Here the CDR3 DNA is all that survives: 45 bases in frame from base 1. The germline V end is reduced by 7 bases and the J end by 8 bases; junction bases left unmatched: 10. These data originate in a study of shared clonotypes between healthy human individuals (TCRdb year 2020). Turning to the overall study: Three men and two women, aged 18 to 49 years, made up the cohort. For each donor, CD4 naive and CD4 memory were each given three plates, CD8 naive was given two plates, and CD8 memory was given one plate. To estimate repertoire size and how much clonotypes are shared between individuals, the study performed deep sequencing of blood TCR repertoires from about five healthy adults. To increase sequencing depth and limit assay-specific biases, TCR repertoire library preparation and sequencing were carried out by different laboratories using diverse techniques. Each donor's leukapheresis produced roughly between roughly 0.9 and 9 billion PBMCs. Study-wide findings and limitations: Because the study included a small number of donors, the genetic and exposure-history diversity represented was limited. Compared with non-shared clonotypes, clonotypes shared by all four sorted-subset donors had higher generation probabilities. Naive subsets generally had larger estimated clonotype richness than memory subsets did. Even with the large sequencing depth, rarefaction of the sorted-subset datasets indicated that sequencing was incomplete. Sampling was restricted to blood, and TCR repertoires in tissues likely differ from the TCR repertoires found in blood. Pairwise subsampling led to the expectation that sequencing depth would affect the degree of clonotype sharing among donors. Across a few donors, approximately 5% of naive CD4, 3.5% of naive CD8, around 2.5% of memory CD4, and 0.4% of memory CD8 clonotypes were shared.

The sequenced material came from naive CD4+ T cells sorted from blood. What the cell subset or site label conveys for this sample: CD45RA+ positively selected. The sequence joins TRBV27 to TRBJ1-4, with TRBD1 matching 10 junction bases. This TCR was recovered from a man between 18 and 29 years old in good health. The CDR3 loop reads CASKLNRQGAEKLFF. The DNA reads TGTGCCAGCAAACTAAACCGACAGGGGGCGGAAAAACTGTTTTTT. With all but the CDR3 taken from the reference TRBV27 and TRBJ1-4 genes, the full variable domain is: EAQVTQNPRYLITVTGKKLTVTCSQNMNHEYMSWYRQDPGLGLRQIYYSMNVEVTDKGDVPEGYKVSRKEKRNFPLILESPSPNQTSLYFCASKLNRQGAEKLFFGSGTQLSVL.